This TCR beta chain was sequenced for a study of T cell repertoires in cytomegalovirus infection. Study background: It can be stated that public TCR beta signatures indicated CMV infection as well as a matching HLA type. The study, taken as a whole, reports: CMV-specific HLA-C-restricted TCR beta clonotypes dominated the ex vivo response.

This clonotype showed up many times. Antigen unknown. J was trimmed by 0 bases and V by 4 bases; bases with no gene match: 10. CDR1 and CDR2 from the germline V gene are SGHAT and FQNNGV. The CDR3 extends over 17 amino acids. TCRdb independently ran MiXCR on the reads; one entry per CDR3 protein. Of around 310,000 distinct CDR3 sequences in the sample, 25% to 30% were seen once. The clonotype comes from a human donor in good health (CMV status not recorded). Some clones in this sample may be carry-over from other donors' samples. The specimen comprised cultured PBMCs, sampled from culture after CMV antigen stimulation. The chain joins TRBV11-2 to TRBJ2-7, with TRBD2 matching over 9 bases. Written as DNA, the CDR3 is TGTGCCAGCAGCTCCGGGGGACTAGCATATCACTCCTACGAGCAGTACTTC. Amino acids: CASSSGGLAYHSYEQYF. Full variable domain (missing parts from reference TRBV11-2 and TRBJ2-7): EAGVAQSPRYKIIEKRQSVAFWCNPISGHATLYWYQQILGQGPKLLIQFQNNGVVDDSQLPKDRFSAERLKGVDSTLKIQPAKLEDSAVYLCASSSGGLAYHSYEQYFGPGTRLTVT.